The 10 T cell receptor beta chains below come from one sample, sequenced in a study of siplizumab effects on memory and regulatory T cells. The assay was immunoSEQ multiplex PCR, and TCRdb's table has in-frame clones only and misses some. The sample lists 85,000 to 120,000 clones; 90% to 95% were seen once. Sample: CD4+ T cells sorted from blood. The receptors come from a human donor in good health.

This CDR3 reads CASNRRGNTDTQYF. The CDR3 nucleotides read TGTGCCAGTAATCGGAGGGGAAACACAGATACGCAGTATTTT. The J gene is TRBJ2-3, the V gene TRBV19; D might be TRBD2 (6 bases). The CDR3 loop spans 14 amino acids. Germline V CDR1 and CDR2: LNHDA, SQIVND (reference sequence). V was trimmed by 7 bases and J by 2 bases, leaving 13 bases between them. The whole variable domain, remainder taken from reference TRBV19 and TRBJ2-3, is DGGITQSPKYLFRKEGQNVTLSCEQNLNHDAMYWYRQDPGQGLRLIYYSQIVNDFQKGDIAEGYSVSREKKESFPLTVTSAQKNPTAFYLCASNRRGNTDTQYFGPGTRLTVL.

The rearrangement links TRBV19 to TRBJ1-3, with a weak D call TRBD1 (5 bases). The CDR3 has 16 residues. Trimming took 5 bases from V and 5 from J, leaving 19 bases between them. CDR1 is LNHDA, CDR2 SQIVND, per germline (reference sequence). CDR3 protein: CASSLPAGARRNTIYF. CDR3 DNA sequence: TGTGCCAGTAGTTTACCCGCCGGGGCGCGCAGAAACACCATATATTTT.

The chain uses TRBV5-1 and TRBJ2-7; D possibly corresponds to TRBD1 (5 bases). CDR1 is SGHRS and CDR2 is YFSETQ in the germline V gene. Trimming cost V 0 bases and J 3 bases, with 7 bases left between them. This CDR3 contains 13 residues. In nucleotides, the CDR3 is TGCGCCAGCAGCTTGGGCAGGGACTACGAGCAGTACTTC. It codes for CASSLGRDYEQYF.

V gene TRBV18 combines with J gene TRBJ2-7; unclear D gene. The CDR3 totals 12 residues. Trimming took off 4 bases at V and 4 bases at J, with 8 bases between the two ends. Germline CDR1 KGHSH, CDR2 LQKENI. CDR3 amino acids: CASSHKGYEQYF. The DNA of the CDR3 is TGTGCCAGCTCACATAAGGGTTACGAGCAGTACTTC.

V and J are TRBV5-1 and TRBJ1-1; 8 bases map to TRBD1. V dropped 2 bases and J dropped 4; count of bases not matched to a gene: 4. CDR1 is SGHRS and CDR2 is YFSETQ in the germline V gene. This CDR3 region has 14 residues. The CDR3 sequence is CASSFGQGATEAFF. The CDR3 nucleotides read TGCGCCAGCAGCTTCGGACAGGGTGCCACTGAAGCTTTCTTT.

The chain uses TRBV18 and TRBJ1-1, with TRBD1 matching over 7 bases. The trim removed 8 bases at V and 0 bases at J, leaving 6 bases unmatched. Per the germline V gene, CDR1 is KGHSH and CDR2 is LQKENI. CDR3 size: 14 residues. As DNA, the CDR3 is TGTGCCAGCCAGGGGGGAGCCATGAACACTGAAGCTTTCTTT. Amino acid sequence: CASQGGAMNTEAFF.

V gene TRBV5-1 combines with J gene TRBJ2-7, with 7 bases aligning to TRBD1. Trimming cost V 4 bases and J 2 bases; bases outside gene matches: 9. Germline CDR1 is SGHRS and CDR2 is YFSETQ. The CDR3 contains 15 residues. This chain's CDR3 is CASSPGTVEPYEQYF. In DNA form, the CDR3 reads TGCGCCAGCAGCCCGGGGACAGTTGAACCCTACGAGCAGTACTTC.

This chain connects TRBV5-4 to TRBJ2-7; D may be TRBD2 (5 bases). V was clipped by 4 bases and J by 6 bases, with 20 bases between them. Germline CDR1 reads SGHNT; CDR2 reads YYREEE (reference sequence). This CDR3 spans 15 amino acids. CDR3 sequence: CASSLDLGAASEQYF. In DNA form, the CDR3 reads TGTGCCAGCAGCCTGGACTTGGGAGCGGCAAGCGAGCAGTACTTC. The variable domain in full, with the rest retrieved from reference TRBV5-4 and TRBJ2-7, is ETGVTQSPTHLIKTRGQQVTLRCSSQSGHNTVSWYQQALGQGPQFIFQYYREEENGRGNFPPRFSGLQFPNYSSELNVNALELDDSALYLCASSLDLGAASEQYFGPGTRLTVT.

This sequence joins TRBV7-3 and TRBJ2-3, with D hard to call. CDR1 SGHTA and CDR2 FQGTGA come from the germline V gene. V was clipped by 5 bases and J by 8 bases, with 23 bases between them. The CDR3 extends over 16 amino acids. The CDR3 protein is CASSHQPLVIPPTQYF. CDR3 bases: TGTGCCAGCAGCCATCAACCCCTCGTGATTCCACCTACGCAGTATTTT. The full variable domain, rest sourced from reference TRBV7-3 and TRBJ2-3, is GAGVSQTPSNKVTEKGKYVELRCDPISGHTALYWYRQSLGQGPEFLIYFQGTGAADDSGLPNDRFFAVRPEGSVSTLKIQRTERGDSAVYLCASSHQPLVIPPTQYFGPGTRLTVL.

The V gene is TRBV29-1, the J gene TRBJ2-7; perhaps TRBD1 as D (5 bases). This CDR3 is 14 amino acids long. Germline CDR1 is SQVTM and CDR2 is ANQGSEA. Trimming took 2 bases from V and 2 from J, leaving 13 bases between them. This CDR3 reads CSVELAGNTYEQYF. CDR3 DNA: TGCAGCGTTGAATTGGCAGGGAATACCTACGAGCAGTACTTC.